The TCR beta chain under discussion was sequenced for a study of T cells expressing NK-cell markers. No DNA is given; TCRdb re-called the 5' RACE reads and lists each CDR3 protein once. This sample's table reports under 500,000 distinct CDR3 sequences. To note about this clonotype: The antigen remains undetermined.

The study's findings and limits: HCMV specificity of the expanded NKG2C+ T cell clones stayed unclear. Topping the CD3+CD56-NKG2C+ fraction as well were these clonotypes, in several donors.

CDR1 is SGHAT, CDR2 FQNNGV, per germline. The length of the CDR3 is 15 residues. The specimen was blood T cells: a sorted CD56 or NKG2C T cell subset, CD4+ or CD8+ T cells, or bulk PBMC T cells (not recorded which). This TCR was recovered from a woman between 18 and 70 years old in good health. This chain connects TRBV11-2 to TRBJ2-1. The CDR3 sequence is CASSALESSYNEQFF.